Included here is one TCR beta chain sequence, with context. What it recognizes is unknown. These data belong to a study of T cell responses to AZD1222 COVID-19 vaccine. Study outcomes and limitations: Every sample of the repertoires postdated the peak T cell response.

Here immunoSEQ multiplex PCR was the method, and the copy in TCRdb shows in-frame clones only, minus some. The data hold about 150,000 clones, with around 93% observed a single time. The specimen was peripheral blood, collected 28 days after the second AZD1222 dose. This TCR was sampled from an adult who received the AZD1222 COVID-19 vaccine.

As DNA, the CDR3 is TGTGCCATCAGTGGACAGGATTTCTACAATGAGCAGTTCTTC. Translating it yields CAISGQDFYNEQFF. The rearrangement links TRBV10-3 to TRBJ2-1, with D possibly matching TRBD1 (6 bases). Trimming removed 4 bases at V and 3 bases at J, with 10 bases between. This CDR3 comprises 14 residues. The germline gives CDR1 ENHRY, CDR2 SYGVKD.